Below, 8 T cell receptor beta chains from the same sample are listed, as sequenced in a study of blood T cells in healthy people across ages. Through a sample-barcoded 5' primer and a J-beta primer mix, a second PCR was run for roughly 7 to 12 cycles. Via MiXCR, TCRdb re-called the 5' RACE reads, giving one row per CDR3 protein. The sample has about 1.4 million distinct CDR3 sequences, around 59% seen once. What was sequenced was blood. These receptors were collected from a young man in good health.

This clonotype was seen more than once but under ten times. CDR3: CASSLGTSGRASQETQYF. In nucleotides, the CDR3 is TGTGCCAGCAGCCTCGGGACTAGCGGGAGGGCCTCGCAAGAGACCCAGTACTTC. The chain combines TRBV3-1 with TRBJ2-5; 16 nucleotides line up with TRBD2. Germline CDR1 reads LGHDT; CDR2 reads YNNKEL (reference sequence). Trimming took 4 bases from V and 2 from J; bases not matched to a gene: 7. This CDR3 spans 18 amino acids.

The chain links TRBV2 to TRBJ2-7; a possible D gene is TRBD2 (7 bases). This CDR3 comprises 14 residues. The germline V gene has CDR1 SNHLY and CDR2 FYNNEI. V was shortened by 9 bases and J by 2 bases, with 17 bases between the two germline ends. CDR3 nucleotides: TGTGCCAGGGGAACAGGGACTACAACCTACGAGCAGTACTTC. Translating gives CARGTGTTTYEQYF.

V usage is TRBV20-1 and J usage is TRBJ1-5; TRBD1 agrees at 8 bases. In germline, CDR1 is DFQATT, CDR2 SNEGSKA (reference sequence). The junction had 7 bases not matched to a gene; V was cut back by 3 bases and J by 3 bases. The length of the CDR3 is 15 residues. CDR3 amino acids: CSASEQGVVNQPQHF. The CDR3 DNA follows: TGCAGTGCTAGCGAACAGGGGGTGGTCAATCAGCCCCAGCATTTT.

The chain uses TRBV5-1 and TRBJ2-1, with D possibly matching TRBD1 (6 bases). The germline gives CDR1 SGHRS, CDR2 YFSETQ. The V and J ends lost 6 bases and 0 bases respectively, with 13 bases between them. This CDR3 spans 15 amino acids. In DNA form, the CDR3 reads TGCGCCAGCACAAAGGACAGCAGCTCCTACAATGAGCAGTTCTTC. It translates to CASTKDSSSYNEQFF.

This chain connects TRBV20-1 to TRBJ1-5; D gene unclear. Germline V gene sequence: CDR1 DFQATT, CDR2 SNEGSKA (reference sequence). The ends were cut back, 5 bases at V and 3 bases at J, with 14 bases in the middle. This CDR3 spans 14 amino acids. The CDR3 protein is CSAGGRRDNQPQHF. The DNA for the CDR3 is TGCAGTGCTGGAGGGCGGCGGGACAATCAGCCCCAGCATTTT.

This clonotype turned up a few times. The V gene is TRBV3-1, the J gene TRBJ2-1, with D uncertain. The CDR3 sequence is 15 residues long. The V and J ends lost 4 bases and 0 bases respectively, with 10 bases between them. Germline CDR1 reads LGHDT; CDR2 reads YNNKEL (reference sequence). In nucleotides, the CDR3 is TGTGCCAGCAGCCGCGACGGAAGCTCCTACAATGAGCAGTTCTTC. It encodes CASSRDGSSYNEQFF.

The chain uses TRBV7-9 and TRBJ2-3; possibly TRBD1 or TRBD2 for D (6 bases each). The CDR3 extends over 15 amino acids. Germline V gene data show CDR1 as SEHNR and CDR2 as FQNEAQ (reference sequence). V was trimmed by 5 bases and J by 4 bases, leaving 16 bases between them. The CDR3, as DNA: TGTGCCAGCAGCCAGGACAGATCGGGAGCAGATACGCAGTATTTT. As protein: CASSQDRSGADTQYF.

J is TRBJ1-1 and V is TRBV5-6; D gene unclear. CDR1 and CDR2 (germline): SGHDT, YYEEEE. The CDR3 covers 13 residues. V shed 7 bases and J shed 3 bases, with 13 bases lying between them. CDR3 loop: CASAEGGYTEAFF. The CDR3 DNA reads TGTGCCAGCGCAGAGGGTGGGTACACTGAAGCTTTCTTT. The full variable domain, its missing parts supplied by reference TRBV5-6 and TRBJ1-1, is DAGVTQSPTHLIKTRGQQVTLRCSPKSGHDTVSWYQQALGQGPQFIFQYYEEEERQRGNFPDRFSGHQFPNYSSELNVNALLLGDSALYLCASAEGGYTEAFFGQGTRLTVV.